This T cell receptor (beta chain) was recovered during a study of T cell repertoires in cytomegalovirus infection. Study at large: The study used recently identified HLA-C-restricted and well-studied HLA-B-restricted CMV epitopes. CMV infection plus the matching HLA type was flagged by public TCR beta signatures. The study's findings and limits: HLA-C-restricted TCR beta clonotypes specific for CMV led the ex vivo response. There were carriers of CMV plus the relevant HLA, and cumulative public TCR beta family frequency identified them.

CDR1 is SGHNT, CDR2 YYREEE, per germline (reference sequence). V lost 5 bases to trimming and J lost 1 base; unmatched junction nucleotides: 11. The CDR3 sequence is 16 residues long. A few counts support this clonotype. What it recognizes is unknown. A single record per CDR3 protein comes from TCRdb applying MiXCR to the reads. The sample lists 450,000 to 650,000 distinct CDR3 sequences; over 35% were seen once. Sample: cultured PBMCs, taken from culture after CMV antigen stimulation. The chain combines TRBV5-4 with TRBJ2-5; 7 bases align to TRBD1. The clonotype comes from a human donor in good health (CMV status not recorded). Some clones in this sample may be carry-over from other donors' samples. CDR3 sequence: CASSLNLGQPQETQYF. The DNA of the CDR3 is TGTGCCAGCAGTCTAAACCTGGGACAGCCCCAAGAGACCCAGTACTTC.